The clone carrying this TCR beta chain was observed a handful of times. Antigen: not known. V lost 3 bases to trimming and J lost 5 bases, with 25 bases between them. The CDR3 has 17 residues. Per germline, CDR1 SQVTM and CDR2 ANQGSEA. This sample's time point: longitudinal time-point 2. It was from 2 million PBMCs stored at -80 C that the unsorted libraries were obtained. This specimen comes from a study of neurological immune-mediated disorders. 5'RACE generated cDNA with 10-nucleotide random UMIs. Every sequencing run generated over 170 million TCR-beta sequences from 15-18 subjects. TCRdb re-derived calls from the 5' RACE reads in MiXCR, one entry per CDR3 protein. The sample lists some 30,000 distinct CDR3 sequences, approximately 13% occurring once. Findings of the study overall: Expansion of TCR clones was greatest in HTLV-1-associated myelopathy and smallest in multiple sclerosis, where it fell below that of healthy controls.

The TCR was taken from a woman in her thirties or forties in good health. The V and J genes are TRBV29-1 and TRBJ1-2; tentative D call: TRBD1 (5 bases). Material for sequencing was PBMCs. CDR3 in amino acids: CSVDRVQGRSNDYGYTF. As DNA, the CDR3 is TGCAGCGTTGATAGGGTGCAGGGTCGTTCTAATGATTATGGCTACACCTTC. Supplemented by reference TRBV29-1 and TRBJ1-2, the full variable domain reads SAVISQKPSRDICQRGTSLTIQCQVDSQVTMMFWYRQQPGQSLTLIATANQGSEATYESGFVIDKFPISRPNLTFSTLTVSNMSPEDSSIYLCSVDRVQGRSNDYGYTFGSGTRLTVV.